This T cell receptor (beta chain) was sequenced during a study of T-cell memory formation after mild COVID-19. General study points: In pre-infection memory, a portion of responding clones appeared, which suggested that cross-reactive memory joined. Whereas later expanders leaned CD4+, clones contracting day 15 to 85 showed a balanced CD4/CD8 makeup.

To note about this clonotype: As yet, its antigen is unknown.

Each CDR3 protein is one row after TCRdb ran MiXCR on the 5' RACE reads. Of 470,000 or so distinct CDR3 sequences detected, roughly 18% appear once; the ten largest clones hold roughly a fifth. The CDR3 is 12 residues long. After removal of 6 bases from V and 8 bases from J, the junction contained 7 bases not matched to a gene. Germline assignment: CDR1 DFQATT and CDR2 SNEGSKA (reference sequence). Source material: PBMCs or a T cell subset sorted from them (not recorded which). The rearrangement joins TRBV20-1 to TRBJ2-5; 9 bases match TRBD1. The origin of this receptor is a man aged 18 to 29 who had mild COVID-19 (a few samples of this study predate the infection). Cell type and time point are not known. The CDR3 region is CSATTGGNTQYF. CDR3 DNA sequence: TGCAGTGCAACTACAGGGGGCAATACCCAGTACTTC.